The 6 T cell receptor beta chains given below trace back to one sample, sequenced in a study of T-cell reconstitution after alpha-beta-depleted transplantation in children. Unique molecular identifiers were used to barcode this TCRbeta library. TCRdb called the PCR reads again in MiXCR, with one record for every CDR3 protein. The sample records about 300,000 distinct CDR3 sequences, over 9.5% being singletons. The input for sequencing was PBMCs, taken before TCRalphabeta/CD19-depleted stem cell transplant. The source is a boy under two years old with acute myeloid leukemia, due to receive a stem cell transplant.

This clonotype was seen at least ten times. The V call is TRBV5-5, the J call TRBJ2-5; TRBD2 matches 8 bases. The CDR3 spans 14 residues. The germline gives CDR1 SGHKS, CDR2 YYEKEE (reference sequence). With V trimmed by 1 base and J by 5 bases, 4 bases remained unmatched. CDR3 nucleotides: TGTGCCAGCAGCTTGCCTGGCGGGAGGGAGACCCAGTACTTC. As protein: CASSLPGGRETQYF.

This clonotype was picked up many times. Here the CDR3 reads CASSLPGRGDENNQPQHF. DNA of the CDR3: TGTGCCAGCAGCTTACCGGGGAGGGGGGATGAAAACAATCAGCCCCAGCATTTT. The rearrangement links TRBV7-8 to TRBJ1-5, with a possible D match to TRBD1 (6 bases). Looked up from germline, CDR1 is SGHVS and CDR2 is FQNEAQ. CDR3 length: 18 residues. Trimming took off 2 bases at V and 3 bases at J, with 20 bases between the two ends.

Regarding this clonotype: This may be a read error: a much more frequent sequence differs by one nucleotide. V gene TRBV10-3 combines with J gene TRBJ2-7, with no clear D. V dropped 0 bases and J dropped 6 bases, with 12 bases sitting between them. The germline V gene has CDR1 ENHRY and CDR2 SYGVKD. This CDR3 spans 14 amino acids. CDR3 coding DNA: TGTGCCATCAGTGAGTCCTTAACATGGGTCGAGCAGTACTTC. Its translation: CAISESLTWVEQYF.

As for this clonotype: The junction differs from germline at one of its ends, possibly a read error. The chain recombines TRBV12-3 or TRBV12-4 with TRBJ2-7; tentative D call: TRBD1 (5 bases). The CDR3 has 14 residues. The CDR3 nucleotides are TGTGCCAGCAGTTTAGCCAGGGAAGCCTACGAGCTGTACTTC. Its protein product is CASSLAREAYELYF.

This clonotype was seen repeatedly, ten times or more. The chain couples TRBV5-4 to TRBJ2-5, with a weak D call TRBD2 (5 bases). The CDR3 has 13 residues. Germline V gene sequence: CDR1 SGHNT, CDR2 YYREEE (reference sequence). Trimming stripped 4 bases from V and 7 bases from J, with 14 bases between. This CDR3 is CASSIRGYRTQYF. As DNA, the CDR3 is TGTGCCAGCAGCATTCGCGGGTATAGGACCCAGTACTTC.

The V and J genes are TRBV7-2 and TRBJ2-7, with 8 bases that match TRBD2. This CDR3 contains 16 residues. Losses at the gene ends were 5 bases for V and 4 bases for J; bases not matched to a gene: 13. Per germline, CDR1 SGHTA and CDR2 FQGNSA. The CDR3: CASSPPGGERAYEQYF. Here the CDR3 DNA reads TGTGCCAGCAGCCCGCCGGGGGGGGAGAGGGCTTACGAGCAGTACTTC. Full variable domain (missing parts from reference TRBV7-2 and TRBJ2-7): GAGVSQSPSNKVTEKGKDVELRCDPISGHTALYWYRQSLGQGLEFLIYFQGNSAPDKSGLPSDRFSAERTGGSVSTLTIQRTQQEDSAVYLCASSPPGGERAYEQYFGPGTRLTVT.